This TCR beta chain was recovered during a study of cytomegalovirus exposure and HLA in healthy donors. The CDR3 has 12 amino acids. CDR1 GTSNPN and CDR2 SVGIG come from the germline V gene (reference sequence). After removal of 7 bases from V and 7 bases from J, the junction contained 2 bases not matched to a gene. The PCR had 60 Vbeta and 13 Jbeta primers. Assay: immunoSEQ multiplex PCR; the TCRdb copy retains only in-frame clones and omits some. The sample includes roughly 160,000 clones, roughly 80% of them seen just once. The receptor was isolated from a man aged 45-65 years in good health and CMV-seropositive. The sequencing sample was made of PBMCs. The V gene is TRBV30, the J gene TRBJ1-6; TRBD1 matches at 9 bases. CDR3 sequence (DNA): TGTGCCTCAGGACAGGGGAATTCACCCCTCCACTTT. It encodes CASGQGNSPLHF.